This T cell receptor beta chain derives from a study of blood T cell repertoires in COVID-19. The wider study: Spain, Italy and the United States supplied samples that represented acute and convalescent COVID-19. Sample material is recorded as cDNA or gDNA derived from T cells, B-cell-depleted T cells, or PBMCs.

In the authors' methods: Amplifying reference gene primers gave estimates of nucleated cell counts. TCRdb's table, derived via immunoSEQ multiplex PCR, lists solely in-frame clones and lacks some. V and J calls plus clone size are reproduced from that table; the DNA served to infer D and trimming. The sample carries 180,000 or so clones, approximately 83% recorded once. The CDR3 contains 15 residues. Germline lookup yields CDR1 SGHNT and CDR2 YYREEE (reference sequence). V lost 0 bases to trimming and J lost 1 base, with 8 bases between them. V and J are TRBV5-4 and TRBJ1-5, with a possible D match to TRBD1 (5 bases). What was sequenced was peripheral blood. The receptor's source is a human donor with active or convalescent COVID-19. The donor label of this sample is uncertain. The chain's CDR3 is CASSLGGSSNQPQHF. The CDR3 region has the DNA TGTGCCAGCAGCTTGGGGGGCTCAAGCAATCAGCCCCAGCATTTT.